The TCR beta chain described here comes from a study of T cell repertoires in cytomegalovirus infection. Concerning this clonotype: Its target is not known.

J was trimmed by 2 bases and V by 7 bases; bases with no gene match: 7. CDR3 length: 13 residues. CDR1 is DFQATT, CDR2 SNEGSKA, per germline (reference sequence). TCRdb reprocessed the reads via MiXCR and lists one record per CDR3 protein. Of a few hundred thousand distinct CDR3 sequences listed, 25% to 35% are singletons. Overall study findings and caveats: CMV carriers with the relevant HLA were identified by cumulative public TCR beta family frequency.

The sequence came from a human donor in good health (CMV status not recorded). Some clones in this sample may be carry-over from other donors' samples. This chain connects TRBV20-1 to TRBJ2-7; TRBD1 matches 8 bases. This specimen was cultured PBMCs, taken from culture after CMV antigen stimulation. CDR3: CSVPGQDAYEQYF. The DNA of the CDR3 is TGCAGTGTCCCGGGACAGGACGCCTACGAGCAGTACTTC.